Included here is one T cell receptor (beta chain) sequence, with context. V lost 5 bases and J lost 5, with 19 bases in between. The CDR3 has 15 amino acids. Germline V gives CDR1 LNHDA, CDR2 SQIVND (reference sequence). This sample stems from a study of blood T cell repertoires in COVID-19. For the study at large: Material from acute and convalescent COVID-19 was sourced from the United States, Italy and Spain.

TCRdb's table, derived via immunoSEQ multiplex PCR, lists solely in-frame clones and lacks some. The sample carries about 65,000 clones, roughly 71% recorded once. This chain uses TRBV19 with TRBJ2-7; weak D call: TRBD2 (6 bases). The receptor was derived from a human donor in a cohort sampled during active COVID-19. Sequences were obtained from peripheral blood. The DNA of the CDR3 is TGTGCCAGTAGTCCCCAGCGGGTCCTCACCCACGAGCAGTACTTC. As protein: CASSPQRVLTHEQYF.